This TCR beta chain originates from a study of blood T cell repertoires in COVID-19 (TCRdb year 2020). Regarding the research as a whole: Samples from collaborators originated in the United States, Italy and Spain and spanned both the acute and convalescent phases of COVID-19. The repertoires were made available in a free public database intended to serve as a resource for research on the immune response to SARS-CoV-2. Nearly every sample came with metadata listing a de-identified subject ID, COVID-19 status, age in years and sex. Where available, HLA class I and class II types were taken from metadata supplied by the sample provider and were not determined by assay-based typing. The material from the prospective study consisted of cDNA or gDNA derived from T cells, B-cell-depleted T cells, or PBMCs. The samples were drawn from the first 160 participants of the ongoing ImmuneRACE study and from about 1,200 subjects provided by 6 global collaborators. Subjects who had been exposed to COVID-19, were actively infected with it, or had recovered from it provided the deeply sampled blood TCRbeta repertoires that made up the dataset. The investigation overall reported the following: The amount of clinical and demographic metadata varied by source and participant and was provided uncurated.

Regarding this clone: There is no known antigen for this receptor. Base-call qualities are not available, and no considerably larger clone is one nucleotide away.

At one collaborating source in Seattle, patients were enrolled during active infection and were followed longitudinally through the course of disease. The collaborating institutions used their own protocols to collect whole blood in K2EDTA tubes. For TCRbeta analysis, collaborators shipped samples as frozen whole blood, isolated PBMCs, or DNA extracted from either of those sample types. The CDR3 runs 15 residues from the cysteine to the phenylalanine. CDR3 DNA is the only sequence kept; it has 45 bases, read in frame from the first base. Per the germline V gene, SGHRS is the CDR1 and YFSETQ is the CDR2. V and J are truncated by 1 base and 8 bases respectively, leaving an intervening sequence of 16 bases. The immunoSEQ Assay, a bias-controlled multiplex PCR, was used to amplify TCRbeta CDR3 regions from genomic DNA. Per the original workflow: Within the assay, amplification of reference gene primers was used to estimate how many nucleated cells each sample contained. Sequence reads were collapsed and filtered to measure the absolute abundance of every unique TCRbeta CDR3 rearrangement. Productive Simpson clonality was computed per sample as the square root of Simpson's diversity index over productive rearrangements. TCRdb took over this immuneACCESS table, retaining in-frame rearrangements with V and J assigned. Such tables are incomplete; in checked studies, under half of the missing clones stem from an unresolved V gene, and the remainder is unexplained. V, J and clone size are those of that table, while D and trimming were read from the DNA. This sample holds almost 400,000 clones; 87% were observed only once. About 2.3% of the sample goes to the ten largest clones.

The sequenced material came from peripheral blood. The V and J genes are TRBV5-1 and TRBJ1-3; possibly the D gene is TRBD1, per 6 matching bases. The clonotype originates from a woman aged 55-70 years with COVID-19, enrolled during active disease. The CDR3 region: CASSLLVGGADTIYF. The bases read TGCGCCAGCAGCTTGCTAGTCGGGGGGGCTGACACCATATATTTT.